Listed here are 21 T cell receptor beta chains from one sample, sequenced in a study of blood T cell repertoires in COVID-19. TCRdb's copy holds only in-frame clones and misses some; the assay was immunoSEQ multiplex PCR. The sample yields tens of thousands of clones, 70% to 90% seen once. The sample was peripheral blood. These receptors were collected from a man in his sixties with COVID-19, enrolled during active disease.

The chain is built from TRBV11-2 and TRBJ1-1, with D possibly TRBD1 on 5 matching bases. Looked up from germline, CDR1 is SGHAT and CDR2 is FQNNGV. Trimming shortened V by 5 bases and J by 1 base, and 11 bases separated the two germline ends. CDR3 length equals 14 residues. The CDR3 protein is CASSQIDRNTEAFF. In DNA, the CDR3 is TGTGCCAGCAGCCAGATTGACAGGAACACTGAAGCTTTCTTT. Filled out from reference TRBV11-2 and TRBJ1-1, the complete variable domain reads EAGVAQSPRYKIIEKRQSVAFWCNPISGHATLYWYQQILGQGPKLLIQFQNNGVVDDSQLPKDRFSAERLKGVDSTLKIQPAKLEDSAVYLCASSQIDRNTEAFFGQGTRLTVV.

This clone was seen a few times. V usage is TRBV11-2 and J usage is TRBJ2-5; D is unresolved. Per germline, CDR1 SGHAT and CDR2 FQNNGV. CDR3 length: 15 residues. V was trimmed by 1 base and J by 2 bases, leaving 11 bases between them. The CDR3 protein is CASSLAGYSQETQYF. The DNA of the CDR3 is TGTGCCAGCAGCTTAGCCGGTTACTCTCAAGAGACCCAGTACTTC.

This clone was detected only a few times. The genes are TRBV2 and TRBJ2-1; perhaps TRBD2 as D (5 bases). The CDR3 has 10 amino acids. Trimming shortened V by 5 bases and J by 9 bases, and 5 bases separated the two germline ends. Looked up from germline, CDR1 is SNHLY and CDR2 is FYNNEI. The CDR3 protein is CASSSGEQFF. CDR3 bases: TGTGCCAGCAGTAGCGGTGAGCAGTTCTTC.

The chain couples TRBV11-2 to TRBJ2-2; D unresolved. V dropped 5 bases and J dropped 5 bases, with 15 bases sitting between them. The CDR3 length is 15 residues. Germline CDR1 reads SGHAT; CDR2 reads FQNNGV. The chain's CDR3 is CASSPNPTATGELFF. In DNA form, the CDR3 reads TGTGCCAGCAGCCCTAATCCTACTGCGACCGGGGAGCTGTTTTTT.

The chain links TRBV19 to TRBJ2-7; TRBD1 agrees at 10 bases. This CDR3 region has 16 residues. Germline trimming cut 5 bases from V and 2 bases from J; bases unmatched to any gene: 9. In germline, CDR1 is LNHDA, CDR2 SQIVND (reference sequence). In DNA form, the CDR3 reads TGTGCCAGTAGTCCTAAGGGGGACAGGGGACCCTACGAGCAGTACTTC. Its protein is CASSPKGDRGPYEQYF.

In DNA form, the CDR3 reads TGTGCCAGCAGCTATCTCCGGGACAGTACCTACGAGCAGTACTTC. This encodes CASSYLRDSTYEQYF. The V call is TRBV13, the J call TRBJ2-5, with 7 positions matching TRBD1. Near its end, the DNA agrees better with TRBJ2-7, so the J call may be wrong. This CDR3 region has 15 residues. Looked up from germline, CDR1 is PRHDT and CDR2 is FYEKMQ (reference sequence).

The chain links TRBV6-1 to TRBJ2-2, with 7 bases lining up with TRBD2. This CDR3 comprises 18 residues. CDR1 MNHNS and CDR2 SASEGT come from the germline V gene. The V and J ends lost 4 bases and 5 bases, in that order; junction bases with no gene match: 16. The CDR3 loop reads CASSVLVLGQGGTGELFF. For the CDR3, the DNA is TGTGCCAGCAGTGTATTAGTTCTTGGGCAGGGAGGGACCGGGGAGCTGTTTTTT.

The chain links TRBV28 to TRBJ1-2; TRBD1 might be the D (5 bases). Germline V gene lookup returns CDR1 MDHEN and CDR2 SYDVKM. The CDR3 has 14 amino acids. Between the trimmed V and J ends, which lost 11 bases and 0 bases, there was a span of 16 bases. The CDR3 nucleotides read TGTGCCGCCGGCGGGGGAGGACCTAACTATGGCTACACCTTC. This codes for CAAGGGGPNYGYTF.

The count of this clone is one. The chain couples TRBV15 to TRBJ2-1; 11 positions match TRBD1. The CDR3 extends over 15 amino acids. Germline V gene lookup returns CDR1 LNHNV and CDR2 YYDKDF (reference sequence). V was pared by 1 base and J by 12 bases, with 8 bases of the junction left unmatched. The CDR3: CATSRVDRGQGGQFF. The CDR3 region has the DNA TGTGCCACCAGCAGAGTGGACAGGGGGCAAGGAGGGCAGTTCTTC.

The genes are TRBV10-3 and TRBJ2-1; maybe TRBD2 (6 bases). There are 19 residues in the CDR3. V shed 6 bases and J shed 4 bases, with 28 bases lying between them. The V gene's germline CDR1 is ENHRY and CDR2 SYGVKD. In nucleotides, the CDR3 is TGTGCCATCAGGGGAGACCCCGGGGGTGGCGGGAAGGGTTACAATGAGCAGTTCTTC. Translation: CAIRGDPGGGGKGYNEQFF.

J is TRBJ2-1 and V is TRBV5-1, with TRBD1 identical over 7 bases. V lost 1 base, J lost 4 bases, and 5 bases stayed unmatched. The CDR3 is 15 amino acids. The germline V gene encodes CDR1 SGHRS and CDR2 YFSETQ. As DNA, the CDR3 is TGCGCCAGCAGCTTGCAAGGGGGCGATTACAATGAGCAGTTCTTC. Protein: CASSLQGGDYNEQFF.

The chain carries TRBV25-1 and TRBJ1-6; 7 nucleotides match TRBD1. Germline V gives CDR1 MGHDK, CDR2 SYGVNS. Germline trimming cut 4 bases from V and 5 bases from J; bases unmatched to any gene: 5. The CDR3 extends over 15 amino acids. The CDR3 DNA reads TGTGCCAGCAGTGGGGGGACAGTAGATAATTCACCCCTCCACTTT. This codes for CASSGGTVDNSPLHF.

The chain carries TRBV18 and TRBJ1-2, with 7 nucleotides matching TRBD1. V shed 2 bases and J 7 bases; nucleotides not matched to a gene: 4. From germline, CDR1 is KGHSH and CDR2 LQKENI. The CDR3 sequence is 13 residues long. The CDR3 region has the DNA TGTGCCAGCTCACCAGACAGGGAAGCTGGCTACACCTTC. It encodes CASSPDREAGYTF.

V and J are TRBV5-1 and TRBJ2-5, with 8 positions matching TRBD1. CDR1 is SGHRS and CDR2 is YFSETQ in the germline V gene. Trimming took 7 bases from V and 2 from J; bases not matched to a gene: 13. The CDR3 runs 16 residues. In nucleotides, the CDR3 is TGCGCCAGCTGCGTGATTGGGACAGGAATACAAGAGACCCAGTACTTC. Its protein product is CASCVIGTGIQETQYF.

Turning to this clone: The same CDR3 can be traced to other DNA sequences in this sample. V gene TRBV5-1 combines with J gene TRBJ2-1, with 11 nucleotides matching TRBD2. Germline CDR1 is SGHRS and CDR2 is YFSETQ. Losses at the gene ends were 4 bases for V and 4 bases for J; bases not matched to a gene: 4. This CDR3 comprises 15 residues. CDR3 protein: CASSPGLADYNEQFF. The DNA for the CDR3 is TGCGCCAGCAGCCCGGGACTAGCGGATTACAATGAGCAGTTCTTC.

V and J are TRBV3-1 (or the pseudogene TRBV3-2) and TRBJ2-7, with 14 bases aligning to TRBD2. The V and J ends lost 3 bases and 1 base, in that order; junction bases with no gene match: 2. The CDR3 is 16 amino acids. Looked up from germline, CDR1 is LGHDT and CDR2 is YNNKEL (reference sequence). CDR3 protein: CASSQGTSGSSYEQYF. The CDR3 nucleotides read TGTGCCAGCAGCCAGGGGACTAGCGGGAGTTCCTACGAGCAGTACTTC.

V usage is TRBV5-6 and J usage is TRBJ2-1, with 7 bases lining up with TRBD2. The J segment lost 4 bases and the V segment lost 0 bases, leaving 16 bases of the junction unmatched. Germline V lookup: CDR1 SGHDT, CDR2 YYEEEE. The CDR3 is 19 amino acids. As DNA, the CDR3 is TGTGCCAGCAGCTTGGCCAAAAGGTTGTTGATTAGCGGGTACAATGAGCAGTTCTTC. It yields the protein CASSLAKRLLISGYNEQFF.

The sample holds one count of this clone. The rearrangement uses TRBV10-3 and TRBJ1-2, with D perhaps TRBD1 (5 bases). CDR1 is ENHRY, CDR2 SYGVKD, per germline. This CDR3 contains 13 residues. V lost 4 bases and J 6 bases, leaving 12 bases between the germline ends. The DNA of the CDR3 is TGTGCCATCAGTGGGGGCACAATGGATGGCTACACCTTC. Its translation is CAISGGTMDGYTF.

This rearrangement joins TRBV5-1 to TRBJ2-7; 13 bases line up with TRBD2. The trim removed 5 bases at V and 2 bases at J, leaving 7 bases unmatched. Per germline, CDR1 SGHRS and CDR2 YFSETQ. There are 16 residues in the CDR3. This chain's CDR3 is CASSRTSGSPTYEQYF. The CDR3 DNA sequence: TGCGCCAGCAGTAGGACTAGCGGGAGTCCCACCTACGAGCAGTACTTC.

The chain couples TRBV12-5 to TRBJ1-2; D not certain. Trimming took 2 bases from V and 6 from J, leaving 13 bases between them. Germline V gene sequence: CDR1 LGHNT, CDR2 FRNRAP. CDR3 length: 14 residues. Written as DNA, the CDR3 is TGTGCTAGTGGTTTGCTAGAAAGAGGCAATGGCTACACCTTC. This translates into CASGLLERGNGYTF.

Worth noting for this clone: At one end the junction does not follow the germline gene, possibly because of a read error. The CDR3 DNA sequence: TGTGCCAGCAGCTCCTCGGGGGGCACCCGGGAGCTGTTTTTT. Translating it yields CASSSSGGTRELFF. The chain couples TRBV5-5 to TRBJ2-2, with TRBD2 as a possible D gene (7 bases). Germline CDR1 SGHKS, CDR2 YYEKEE (reference sequence). The CDR3 sequence is 14 residues long.